The clone carrying this TCR beta chain has ten or more counts. This sample was taken from a study of T-cell memory formation after mild COVID-19. TCRdb itself ran the 5' RACE reads through MiXCR, one entry per CDR3 protein. The sample consists of 380,000 or so distinct CDR3 sequences, around 14% of them appearing once. In germline, CDR1 is SGHRS, CDR2 YFSETQ. V lost 0 bases and J 4 bases, leaving 9 bases between the germline ends. The CDR3 length is 14 residues. This sequence originates from a man between 18 and 29 years old who had mild COVID-19 (a few samples of this study predate the infection). Cell type and time point are not known. What was sequenced was PBMCs or a T cell subset sorted from them (not recorded which). The chain carries TRBV5-1 and TRBJ2-3; D possibly corresponds to TRBD1 (6 bases). The CDR3 sequence: CASSLGQASDTQYF. CDR3 bases: TGCGCCAGCAGCTTGGGACAGGCATCAGATACGCAGTATTTT.